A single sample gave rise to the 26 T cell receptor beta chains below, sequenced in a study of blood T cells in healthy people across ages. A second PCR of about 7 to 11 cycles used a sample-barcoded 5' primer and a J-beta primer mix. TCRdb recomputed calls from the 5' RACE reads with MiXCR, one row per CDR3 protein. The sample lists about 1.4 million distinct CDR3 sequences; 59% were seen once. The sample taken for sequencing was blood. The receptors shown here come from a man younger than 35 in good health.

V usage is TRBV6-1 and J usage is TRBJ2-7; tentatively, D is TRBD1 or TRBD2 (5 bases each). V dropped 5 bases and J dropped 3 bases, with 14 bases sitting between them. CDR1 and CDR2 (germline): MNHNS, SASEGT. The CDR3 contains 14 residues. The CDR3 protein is CASSQVGANYEQYF. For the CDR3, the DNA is TGTGCCAGCAGTCAAGTCGGGGCAAACTACGAGCAGTACTTC.

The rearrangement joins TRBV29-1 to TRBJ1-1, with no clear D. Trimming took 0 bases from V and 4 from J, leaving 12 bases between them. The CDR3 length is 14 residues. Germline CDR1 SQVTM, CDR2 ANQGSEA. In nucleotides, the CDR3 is TGCAGCGTTGAAGATCGGGATATTGGCACTGAAGCTTTCTTT. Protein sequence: CSVEDRDIGTEAFF.

CDR3 coding DNA: TGTGCCAGCAGCTTATTTCGGGGGCCCGCAACAGATACGCAGTATTTT. It specifies CASSLFRGPATDTQYF. The chain combines TRBV7-2 with TRBJ2-3, with D possibly called TRBD1 or TRBD2 (6 bases each). The germline V and J ends were trimmed by 2 bases and 3 bases, with 15 bases remaining between them. The CDR3 spans 16 residues. Germline CDR1 is SGHTA and CDR2 is FQGNSA.

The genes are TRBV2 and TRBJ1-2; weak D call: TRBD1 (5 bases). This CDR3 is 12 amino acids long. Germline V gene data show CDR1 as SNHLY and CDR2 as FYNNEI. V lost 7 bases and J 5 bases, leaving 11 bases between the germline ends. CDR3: CASTDRMYGYTF. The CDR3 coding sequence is TGTGCCAGCACAGACAGAATGTATGGCTACACCTTC.

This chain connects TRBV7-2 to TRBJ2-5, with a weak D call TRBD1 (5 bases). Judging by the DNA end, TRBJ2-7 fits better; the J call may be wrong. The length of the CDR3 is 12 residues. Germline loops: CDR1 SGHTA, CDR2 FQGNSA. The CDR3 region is CASTTQGYEQYF. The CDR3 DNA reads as TGTGCCAGCACCACTCAGGGCTACGAGCAGTACTTC.

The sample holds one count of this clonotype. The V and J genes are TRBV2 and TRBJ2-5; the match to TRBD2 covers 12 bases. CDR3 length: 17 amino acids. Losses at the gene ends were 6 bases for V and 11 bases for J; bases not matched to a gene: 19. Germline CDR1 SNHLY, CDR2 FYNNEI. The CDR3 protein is CASSTPSGLAGPNEQYF. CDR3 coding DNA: TGTGCCAGCAGCACACCCTCCGGACTAGCGGGACCCAATGAGCAGTACTTC.

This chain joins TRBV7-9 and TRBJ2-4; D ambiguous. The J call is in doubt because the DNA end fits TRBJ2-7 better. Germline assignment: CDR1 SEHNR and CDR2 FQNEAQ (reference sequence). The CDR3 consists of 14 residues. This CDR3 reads CASSLPKDHYEQYF. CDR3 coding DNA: TGTGCCAGCAGCTTACCTAAGGACCACTACGAGCAGTACTTC.

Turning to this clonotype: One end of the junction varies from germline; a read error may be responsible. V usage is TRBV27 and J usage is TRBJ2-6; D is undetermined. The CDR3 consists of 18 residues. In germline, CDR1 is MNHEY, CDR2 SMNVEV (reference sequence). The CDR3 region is CTSSLHLGVRAGANVLTF. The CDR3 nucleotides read TGTACCAGCAGTTTACATTTAGGAGTCCGGGCTGGGGCCAACGTCCTGACTTTC.

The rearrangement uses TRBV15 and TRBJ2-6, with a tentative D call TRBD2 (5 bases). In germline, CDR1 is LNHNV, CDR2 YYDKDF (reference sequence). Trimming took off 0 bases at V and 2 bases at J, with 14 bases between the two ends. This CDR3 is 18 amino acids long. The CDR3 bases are TGTGCCACCAGCAGAGATGGAGGCTTAGCTACTGGGGCCAACGTCCTGACTTTC. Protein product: CATSRDGGLATGANVLTF.

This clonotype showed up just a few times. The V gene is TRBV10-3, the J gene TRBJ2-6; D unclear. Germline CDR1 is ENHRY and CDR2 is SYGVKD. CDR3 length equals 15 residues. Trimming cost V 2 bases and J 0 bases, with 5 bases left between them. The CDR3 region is CAISETRSGANVLTF. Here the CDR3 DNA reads TGTGCCATCAGTGAGACCCGCTCTGGGGCCAACGTCCTGACTTTC.

In nucleotides, the CDR3 is TGTGCCAGCAGTTGGCAGGGTTTCGAGCAGTACTTC. Protein: CASSWQGFEQYF. J is TRBJ2-7 and V is TRBV12-3 or TRBV12-4; D perhaps matches TRBD1 (5 bases). Between the trimmed V and J ends, which lost 4 bases and 6 bases, there was a span of 10 bases. The CDR3 contains 12 residues.

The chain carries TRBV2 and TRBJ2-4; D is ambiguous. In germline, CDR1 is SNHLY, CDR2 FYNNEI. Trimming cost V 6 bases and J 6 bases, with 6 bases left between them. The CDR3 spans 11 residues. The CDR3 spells CASRVGNIQYF. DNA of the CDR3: TGTGCCAGCAGGGTGGGAAACATTCAGTACTTC.

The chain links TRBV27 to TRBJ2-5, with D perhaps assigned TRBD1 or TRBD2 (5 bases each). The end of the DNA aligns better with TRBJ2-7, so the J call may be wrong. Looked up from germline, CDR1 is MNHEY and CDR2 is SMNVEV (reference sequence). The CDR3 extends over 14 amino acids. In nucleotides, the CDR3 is TGTGCCACCTCTTCGACGGGGCCTTTGGGCGAGCAGTACTTC. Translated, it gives CATSSTGPLGEQYF.

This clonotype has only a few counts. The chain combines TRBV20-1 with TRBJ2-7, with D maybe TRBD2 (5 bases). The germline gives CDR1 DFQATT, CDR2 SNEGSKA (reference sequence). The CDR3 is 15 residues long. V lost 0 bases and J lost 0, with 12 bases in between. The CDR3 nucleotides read TGCAGTGCTAGAGATACAGCGGAGAGCTCCTACGAGCAGTACTTC. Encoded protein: CSARDTAESSYEQYF.

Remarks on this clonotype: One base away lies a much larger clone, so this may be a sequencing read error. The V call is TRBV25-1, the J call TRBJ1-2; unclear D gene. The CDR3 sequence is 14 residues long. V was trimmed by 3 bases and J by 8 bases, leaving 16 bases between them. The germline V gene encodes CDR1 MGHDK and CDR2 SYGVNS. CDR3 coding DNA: TGTGCCAGCAGTGACGGAGGACCGATCAGCGGCTACACCTTC. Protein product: CASSDGGPISGYTF.

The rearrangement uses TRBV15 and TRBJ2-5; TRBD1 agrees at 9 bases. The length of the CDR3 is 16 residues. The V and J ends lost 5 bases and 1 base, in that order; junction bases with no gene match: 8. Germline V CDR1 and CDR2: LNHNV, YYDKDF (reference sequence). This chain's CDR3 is CATSRLQGAGQETQYF. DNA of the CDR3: TGTGCCACCAGCCGACTACAGGGGGCGGGCCAAGAGACCCAGTACTTC.

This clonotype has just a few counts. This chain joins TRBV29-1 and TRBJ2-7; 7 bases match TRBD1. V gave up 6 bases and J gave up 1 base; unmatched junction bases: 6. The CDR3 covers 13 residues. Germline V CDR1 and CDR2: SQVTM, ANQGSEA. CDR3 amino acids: CSVRWTGSYEQYF. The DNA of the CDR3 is TGCAGCGTCCGCTGGACAGGTTCCTACGAGCAGTACTTC.

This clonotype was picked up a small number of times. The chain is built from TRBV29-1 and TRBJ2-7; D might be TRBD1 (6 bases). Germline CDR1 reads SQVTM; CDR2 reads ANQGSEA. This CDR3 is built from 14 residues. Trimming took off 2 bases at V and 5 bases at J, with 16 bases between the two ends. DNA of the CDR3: TGCAGCGTTGAAACCCGGATACAGGGAAACGAGCAGTACTTC. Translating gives CSVETRIQGNEQYF.

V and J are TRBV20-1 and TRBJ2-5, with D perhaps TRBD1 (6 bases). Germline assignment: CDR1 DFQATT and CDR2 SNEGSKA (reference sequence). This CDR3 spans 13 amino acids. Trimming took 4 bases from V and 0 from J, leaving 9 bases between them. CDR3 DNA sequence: TGCAGTGCTACCCGGGACAACCAAGAGACCCAGTACTTC. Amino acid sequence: CSATRDNQETQYF.

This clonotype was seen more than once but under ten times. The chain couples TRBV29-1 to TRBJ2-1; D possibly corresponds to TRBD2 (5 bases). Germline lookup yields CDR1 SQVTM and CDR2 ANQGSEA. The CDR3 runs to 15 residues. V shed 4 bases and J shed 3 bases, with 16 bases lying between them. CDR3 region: CSVAPPLTSYNEQFF. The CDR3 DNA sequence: TGCAGCGTTGCGCCCCCCCTAACTAGCTACAATGAGCAGTTCTTC.

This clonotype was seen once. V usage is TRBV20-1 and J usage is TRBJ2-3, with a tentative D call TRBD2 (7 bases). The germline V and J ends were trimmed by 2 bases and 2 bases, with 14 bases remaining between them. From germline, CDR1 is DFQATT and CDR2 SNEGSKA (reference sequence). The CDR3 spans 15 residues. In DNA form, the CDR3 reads TGCAGTGCTAGAAGGGCGGCGGGGGCCACAGATACGCAGTATTTT. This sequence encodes CSARRAAGATDTQYF.

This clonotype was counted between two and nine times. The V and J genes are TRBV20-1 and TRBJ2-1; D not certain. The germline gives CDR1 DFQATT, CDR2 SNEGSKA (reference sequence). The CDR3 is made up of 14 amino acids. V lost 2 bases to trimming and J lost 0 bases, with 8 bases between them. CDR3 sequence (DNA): TGCAGTGCTAGACCCCGAGTCTCCTACAATGAGCAGTTCTTC. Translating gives CSARPRVSYNEQFF.

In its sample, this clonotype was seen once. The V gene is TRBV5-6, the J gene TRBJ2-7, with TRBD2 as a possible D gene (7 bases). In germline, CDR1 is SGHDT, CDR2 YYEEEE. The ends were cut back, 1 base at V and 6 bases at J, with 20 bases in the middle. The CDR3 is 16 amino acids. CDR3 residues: CASSLRGEGWKSEQYF. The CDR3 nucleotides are TGTGCCAGCAGCTTGAGGGGGGAGGGATGGAAAAGCGAGCAGTACTTC.

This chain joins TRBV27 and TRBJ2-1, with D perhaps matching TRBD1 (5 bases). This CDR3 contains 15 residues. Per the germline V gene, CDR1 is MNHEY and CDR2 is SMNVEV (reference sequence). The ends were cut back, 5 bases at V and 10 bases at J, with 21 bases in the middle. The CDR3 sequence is CASSPPQTAAYEQFF. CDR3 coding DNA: TGTGCCAGCAGTCCCCCCCAGACAGCAGCCTACGAGCAGTTCTTC.

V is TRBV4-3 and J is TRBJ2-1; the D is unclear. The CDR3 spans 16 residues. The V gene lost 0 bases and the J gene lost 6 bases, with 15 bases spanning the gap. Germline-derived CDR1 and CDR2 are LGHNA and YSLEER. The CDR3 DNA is TGCGCCAGCAGCCAAGATACCTCGGCGTCTCCCAATGAGCAGTTCTTC. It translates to CASSQDTSASPNEQFF.

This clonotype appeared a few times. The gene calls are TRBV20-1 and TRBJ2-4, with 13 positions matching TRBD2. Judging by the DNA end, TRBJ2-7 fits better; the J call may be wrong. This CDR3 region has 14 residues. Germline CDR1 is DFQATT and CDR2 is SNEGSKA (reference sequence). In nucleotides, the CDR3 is TGCAGTGCTTTGACTAGCGGGGGGACCTACGAGCAGTACTTC. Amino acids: CSALTSGGTYEQYF.